One and the same sample provided the 28 T cell receptor beta chains below, sequenced in a study of T cell repertoires in cytomegalovirus infection. From the reads, TCRdb called clonotypes with MiXCR, one entry per CDR3 protein. Of around 530,000 distinct CDR3 sequences listed, approximately 25% were seen once; the top ten hold less than 15%. The material sequenced was PBMCs. The receptors come from a human donor in good health (CMV status not recorded). Some clones in this sample may be carry-over from other donors' samples.

This clonotype was seen a handful of times. The chain carries TRBV20-1 and TRBJ2-1; D ambiguous. This CDR3 comprises 13 residues. The germline CDR1 and CDR2 sequences are DFQATT and SNEGSKA (reference sequence). Trimming cost V 6 bases and J 7 bases, with 16 bases left between them. The CDR3 DNA sequence: TGCAGTGCGCGCCTGGATCGTCGGAATGAGCAGTTCTTC. This codes for CSARLDRRNEQFF.

At least ten counts were recorded for this clonotype. The chain carries TRBV7-2 and TRBJ1-5, with D hard to call. Trimming stripped 5 bases from V and 0 bases from J, with 11 bases between. The germline gives CDR1 SGHTA, CDR2 FQGNSA. CDR3 length equals 15 residues. DNA of the CDR3: TGTGCCAGCAGCCTAACCCTTAATAGCAATCAGCCCCAGCATTTT. Amino acids: CASSLTLNSNQPQHF.

This clonotype was seen only a few times. The chain couples TRBV7-3 to TRBJ1-1; maybe TRBD1 (6 bases). The germline gives CDR1 SGHTA, CDR2 FQGTGA. Trimming removed 1 base at V and 5 bases at J, with 11 bases between. The CDR3 sequence is 14 residues long. The CDR3 spells CASSLRGARTEAFF. Written as DNA, the CDR3 is TGTGCCAGCAGCTTAAGGGGGGCGCGTACTGAAGCTTTCTTT.

The chain employs TRBV12-3 or TRBV12-4 and TRBJ2-7, with 7 bases fitting TRBD2. CDR3 size: 17 residues. Trimming cost V 5 bases and J 1 base; bases outside gene matches: 14. The CDR3, as DNA: TGTGCCAGCAGTGCGACTCGAGGGACTACCTATTCCTACGAGCAGTACTTC. Translated, it gives CASSATRGTTYSYEQYF.

This clonotype was seen a few times. CDR3 in amino acids: CASSHSGAYNQPQHF. The CDR3 region has the DNA TGCGCCAGCAGCCATTCTGGGGCCTACAATCAGCCCCAGCATTTT. The chain recombines TRBV4-1 with TRBJ1-5; TRBD1 might be the D (5 bases). The CDR3 covers 15 residues. The V gene lost 3 bases and the J gene lost 3 bases, with 12 bases spanning the gap. Germline assignment: CDR1 MGHRA and CDR2 YSYEKL.

The chain uses TRBV2 and TRBJ1-1, with D maybe TRBD1 (5 bases). The V end was cut by 7 bases, the J end by 1 base, with 13 bases between. Per the germline V gene, CDR1 is SNHLY and CDR2 is FYNNEI. The CDR3 runs to 14 residues. CDR3 amino acids: CASNSQGGNTEAFF. CDR3 bases: TGTGCCAGCAACTCTCAGGGTGGGAACACTGAAGCTTTCTTT.

In its sample, this clonotype was seen a few times. The genes are TRBV20-1 and TRBJ2-1, with 14 bases matching TRBD2. There are 17 residues in the CDR3. V lost 4 bases to trimming and J lost 7 bases; unmatched junction nucleotides: 12. The germline CDR1 and CDR2 sequences are DFQATT and SNEGSKA (reference sequence). DNA of the CDR3: TGCAGTGCTATCGCCGGGACTAGCGGGAGTTCGGGGAATGAGCAGTTCTTC. Amino acid sequence: CSAIAGTSGSSGNEQFF.

CDR3 coding DNA: TGCGCCAGCAGCCAACGCCGGACAGGGAAAGGGACTGAAGCTTTCTTT. This translates into CASSQRRTGKGTEAFF. The V and J genes are TRBV4-1 and TRBJ1-1; 8 nucleotides agree with TRBD1. The CDR3 spans 16 residues. After removal of 2 bases from V and 5 bases from J, the junction contained 10 bases not matched to a gene. The germline CDR1 and CDR2 sequences are MGHRA and YSYEKL.

This clonotype was observed many times. The V call is TRBV6-2 or TRBV6-3, the J call TRBJ2-7; D perhaps matches TRBD2 (6 bases). The CDR3 is made up of 14 amino acids. Germline V lookup: CDR1 MNHEY, CDR2 SVGEGT. V was clipped by 0 bases and J by 5 bases, with 11 bases between them. The CDR3 reads CASSYSRGGDEQYF. CDR3 nucleotides: TGTGCCAGCAGTTACTCGCGCGGAGGGGACGAGCAGTACTTC.

In its sample, this clonotype was seen a few times. The chain employs TRBV7-6 and TRBJ2-2; D unresolved. This CDR3 region has 14 residues. The V end was cut by 5 bases, the J end by 6 bases, with 13 bases between. The germline CDR1 and CDR2 sequences are SGHVS and FNYEAQ. DNA for the CDR3: TGTGCCAGCAGCCTATTTGACTTATCCGGGGAGCTGTTTTTT. Translated, it gives CASSLFDLSGELFF.

This clonotype was detected many times. The J gene is TRBJ2-1, the V gene TRBV7-2; no reliable D call. Trimming took 1 base from V and 0 from J, leaving 10 bases between them. Looked up from germline, CDR1 is SGHTA and CDR2 is FQGNSA. The CDR3 is 16 amino acids. The CDR3, as DNA: TGTGCCAGCAGCTTAGTTGTCTCCCCCTCCTACAATGAGCAGTTCTTC. Residues: CASSLVVSPSYNEQFF.

This clonotype has a handful of counts. The chain carries TRBV28 and TRBJ2-7, with D maybe TRBD1 (6 bases). The V gene lost 4 bases and the J gene lost 2 bases, with 18 bases spanning the gap. The CDR3 consists of 16 residues. In germline, CDR1 is MDHEN, CDR2 SYDVKM. The CDR3 nucleotides read TGTGCCAGCAGTTCCCCCTTCCTGGGGGCGACCTACGAGCAGTACTTC. Translation: CASSSPFLGATYEQYF.

This clonotype was seen many times. The chain combines TRBV7-9 with TRBJ1-4; D gene ambiguous. V gave up 1 base and J gave up 5 bases, with 5 bases separating them. CDR1 and CDR2 from the germline V gene are SEHNR and FQNEAQ (reference sequence). This CDR3 spans 13 amino acids. CDR3 sequence: CASSLERNEKLFF. The CDR3 DNA sequence: TGTGCCAGCAGCTTAGAACGGAATGAAAAACTGTTTTTT.

In its sample, this clonotype was seen many times. The chain joins TRBV7-2 to TRBJ2-3; the D gene could be TRBD1 or TRBD2 (7 bases each). The CDR3 loop spans 17 amino acids. V dropped 4 bases and J dropped 4 bases, with 21 bases sitting between them. CDR1 is SGHTA, CDR2 FQGNSA, per germline. This CDR3 reads CASSSYPRGRESDTQYF. CDR3 DNA sequence: TGTGCCAGCAGCTCCTACCCTAGGGGGCGGGAGTCAGATACGCAGTATTTT.

The chain links TRBV6-2 or TRBV6-3 to TRBJ2-1; 9 bases fit TRBD2. J lost 6 bases, V lost 2 bases, and 8 bases had no gene match. Germline V CDR1 and CDR2: MNHEY, SVGEGT. The CDR3 covers 16 residues. The DNA for the CDR3 is TGTGCCAGCAGTTACAATAATATAGCGGGAGCCAATGAGCAGTTCTTC. This sequence encodes CASSYNNIAGANEQFF.

A note on this clonotype: At one end the junction does not follow the germline gene, possibly because of a read error. This chain uses TRBV19 with TRBJ1-4; D remains ambiguous. The length of the CDR3 is 14 residues. The germline CDR1 and CDR2 sequences are LNHDA and SQIVND (reference sequence). In nucleotides, the CDR3 is TGTGTCAGTAAAACCCGGAGCCGTGGTGAAAAACTGTTTTTT. It encodes CVSKTRSRGEKLFF.

This clonotype was counted ten times or more. The rearrangement links TRBV7-6 to TRBJ2-3; no reliable D call. The germline V gene has CDR1 SGHVS and CDR2 FNYEAQ. The CDR3 covers 13 residues. The V end lost 1 base, the J end lost 3 bases, and 5 bases lay between the germline ends. This CDR3 is CASSLVDTDTQYF. CDR3 bases: TGTGCCAGCAGCTTAGTCGATACAGATACGCAGTATTTT.

This clonotype was detected many times. The chain joins TRBV28 to TRBJ1-2, with TRBD1 matching 10 bases. From germline, CDR1 is MDHEN and CDR2 SYDVKM. The CDR3 contains 15 residues. Unmatched junction bases numbered 9, after V lost 6 bases and J lost 5 bases. The CDR3 spells CASRESDRGRYGYTF. As DNA, the CDR3 is TGTGCCAGCAGGGAATCGGACAGGGGGAGGTATGGCTACACCTTC.

This clonotype turned up a few times. The chain uses TRBV20-1 and TRBJ2-3, with a weak D call TRBD2 (6 bases). The CDR3 is made up of 11 amino acids. Germline lookup yields CDR1 DFQATT and CDR2 SNEGSKA (reference sequence). V lost 8 bases and J lost 2, with 8 bases in between. The chain's CDR3 is CSPGDTDTQYF. The CDR3 DNA reads as TGCAGTCCGGGGGACACAGATACGCAGTATTTT.

The chain joins TRBV6-5 to TRBJ2-7; no reliable D call. Germline CDR1 MNHEY, CDR2 SVGAGI. The CDR3 length is 14 residues. Deletions cut 6 bases from V and 6 bases from J, with 18 bases between. In DNA form, the CDR3 reads TGTGCCAGCAGGTCTACCTTCGAGGCTGGCGAGCAGTACGTC. Translating it yields CASRSTFEAGEQYV.

Only a few counts were recorded for this clonotype. V gene TRBV20-1 combines with J gene TRBJ1-1; no clear D. This CDR3 comprises 15 residues. V was trimmed by 4 bases and J by 3 bases, leaving 18 bases between them. Germline V gene sequence: CDR1 DFQATT, CDR2 SNEGSKA (reference sequence). CDR3 coding DNA: TGCAGTGCTAATTGGACCCCGGTCCGGGACACTGAAGCTTTCTTT. Protein sequence: CSANWTPVRDTEAFF.

This clonotype was recorded many times. The rearrangement joins TRBV7-8 to TRBJ2-5; D remains unclear. Germline values: CDR1 SGHVS, CDR2 FQNEAQ. The CDR3 has 13 amino acids. Trimming pared 1 base from V and 1 base from J, leaving 4 bases between. The CDR3 sequence: CASSLGVQETQYF. The CDR3 nucleotides are TGTGCCAGCAGCTTAGGAGTCCAAGAGACCCAGTACTTC.

The chain employs TRBV27 and TRBJ1-2; a possible D gene is TRBD1 (5 bases). This CDR3 region has 15 residues. Trimming stripped 3 bases from V and 8 bases from J, with 19 bases between. Per the germline V gene, CDR1 is MNHEY and CDR2 is SMNVEV (reference sequence). For the CDR3, the DNA is TGTGCCAGCAGTTTTTTAGCGGGGACGGGCTCGGGCTACACCTTC. It encodes CASSFLAGTGSGYTF.

This clonotype was counted many times. The chain is built from TRBV7-8 and TRBJ2-7; tentatively, D is TRBD2 (6 bases). The V gene lost 1 base and the J gene lost 0 bases, with 10 bases spanning the gap. Per germline, CDR1 SGHVS and CDR2 FQNEAQ. The CDR3 length is 15 residues. The chain's CDR3 is CASSLVDGSSYEQYF. The CDR3 DNA follows: TGTGCCAGCAGCTTAGTTGACGGGAGCTCCTACGAGCAGTACTTC.

This clonotype was seen at least ten times. The gene calls are TRBV7-2 and TRBJ2-7; no firm D call. The CDR3 is 12 residues long. The germline gives CDR1 SGHTA, CDR2 FQGNSA. With 0 bases removed from V and 2 bases from J, the gap between germline ends came to 2 bases. This CDR3 reads CASSLAAYEQYF. CDR3 bases: TGTGCCAGCAGCTTAGCTGCCTACGAGCAGTACTTC. The full variable domain, in which reference TRBV7-2 and TRBJ2-7 provide the parts outside the CDR3, is GAGVSQSPSNKVTEKGKDVELRCDPISGHTALYWYRQSLGQGLEFLIYFQGNSAPDKSGLPSDRFSAERTGGSVSTLTIQRTQQEDSAVYLCASSLAAYEQYFGPGTRLTVT.

This clonotype was counted between two and nine times. This chain connects TRBV19 to TRBJ2-5, with D possibly being TRBD2 (5 bases). CDR3 length equals 15 residues. V gave up 5 bases and J gave up 3 bases, with 16 bases separating them. Germline loops: CDR1 LNHDA, CDR2 SQIVND (reference sequence). DNA for the CDR3: TGTGCCAGTAGTGGCGGACGGGATCAGAAAGAGACCCAGTACTTC. The encoded protein is CASSGGRDQKETQYF.

This rearrangement joins TRBV10-3 to TRBJ1-1; tentative D call: TRBD1 (5 bases). Germline V CDR1 and CDR2: ENHRY, SYGVKD. The V end was cut by 1 base, the J end by 8 bases, with 17 bases between. The CDR3 has 15 amino acids. The CDR3, as DNA: TGTGCCATCAGTGAGTTCATACTCAGGGAGGGGGAAGCTTTCTTT. Amino acid sequence: CAISEFILREGEAFF.

The sample holds a few counts of this clonotype. The chain links TRBV6-2 or TRBV6-3 to TRBJ2-3, with 7 bases matching TRBD2. Germline trimming cut 6 bases from V and 4 bases from J; bases unmatched to any gene: 10. The germline V gene has CDR1 MNHEY and CDR2 SVGEGT. The CDR3 is made up of 15 amino acids. The CDR3: CASRNGGRIADTQYF. CDR3 coding DNA: TGTGCCAGCAGGAATGGCGGGAGAATTGCAGATACGCAGTATTTT.